Listed below are T cell receptor beta chains from one sample, sequenced in a study of response to subunit inactivated influenza vaccine. In TCRdb, the RT-PCR reads were re-called with MiXCR into one record per CDR3 protein. The table has hundreds of thousands of distinct CDR3 sequences, roughly 23% seen once. The material was CD4+ T cells sorted from PBMCs, obtained around 5 days after vaccination. These receptor sequences come from a man between 50 and 59 years old who received an inactivated influenza vaccine. The CDR3 runs from the conserved cysteine through the conserved F or W. The D gene is left open where the match is weak. The size entry is marked missing in some rows and otherwise reads once, few, many or a size class.

clone size	D gene	J gene	V gene	CDR3 protein	CDR3 DNA
-	TRBD1	TRBJ1-2	TRBV20-1	CSARVTGVFGYTF	TGCAGTGCTAGAGTCACAGGGGTTTTTGGCTACACCTTC
few	-	TRBJ2-5	TRBV29-1	CSVEPGPGLETQYF	TGCAGCGTGGAACCGGGTCCGGGGTTGGAGACCCAGTACTTC
-	-	TRBJ1-2	TRBV6-5	CASSYSGLANYGYTF	TGTGCCAGCAGTTACTCAGGTTTAGCTAACTATGGCTACACCTTC
-	-	TRBJ1-1	TRBV20-1	CSARENRGTEAFF	TGCAGTGCTAGAGAGAATAGAGGCACTGAAGCTTTCTTT
few	-	TRBJ2-7	TRBV24-1	CATSEGGPTYEQYF	TGTGCCACCAGTGAGGGGGGCCCCACCTACGAGCAGTACTTC
-	-	TRBJ1-1	TRBV20-1	CSAARHGPNTEAFF	TGCAGTGCAGCGAGACACGGACCGAACACTGAAGCTTTCTTT
-	TRBD2	TRBJ2-7	TRBV7-2	CASSLSSGRNYEQYF	TGTGCCAGCAGCTTAAGTAGCGGGAGGAACTACGAGCAGTACTTC
few	TRBD2	TRBJ2-7	TRBV18	CASSPVVGTRIYEQYF	TGTGCCAGCTCGCCAGTCGTCGGGACTAGGATCTACGAGCAGTACTTC
once	-	TRBJ2-3	TRBV4-1	CASSGITGIITDTQYF	TGCGCCAGCAGTGGGATTACAGGGATTATTACAGATACGCAGTATTTT
many	TRBD2	TRBJ2-7	TRBV5-5	CASSPPGGRGAYEQYF	TGTGCCAGCAGCCCCCCCGGGGGGAGAGGGGCCTACGAGCAGTACTTC
many	-	TRBJ2-3	TRBV9	CASSVDQGKTQYF	TGTGCCAGCAGCGTAGATCAGGGGAAGACGCAGTATTTT
many	TRBD2	TRBJ2-7	TRBV29-1	CSARLAGGYEQYF	TGCAGCGCCCGACTAGCGGGGGGCTACGAGCAGTACTTC
few	TRBD2	TRBJ2-1	TRBV20-1	CSARGGLAGNNEQFF	TGCAGTGCTAGAGGGGGACTAGCGGGCAACAATGAGCAGTTCTTC
-	-	TRBJ1-5	TRBV20-1	CSANRGAAQPQHF	TGCAGTGCGAACCGGGGCGCCGCTCAGCCCCAGCATTTT
-	-	TRBJ2-1	TRBV6-6	CASSIGGYNEQFF	TGTGCCAGCAGTATAGGGGGGTACAATGAGCAGTTCTTC
few	TRBD1	TRBJ2-7	TRBV10-3	CAISEDQGASEQYF	TGTGCCATCAGTGAAGATCAGGGGGCGAGTGAGCAGTACTTC
few	-	TRBJ2-1	TRBV11-2	CASSLSEGRGNEQFF	TGTGCCAGCAGCCTTAGTGAAGGTAGGGGAAATGAGCAGTTCTTC
few	TRBD1	TRBJ2-5	TRBV5-1	CASSFVTGDTQETQYF	TGCGCCAGCAGCTTCGTGACAGGGGACACCCAAGAGACCCAGTACTTC
few	-	TRBJ2-1	TRBV2	CASSERGDNEQFF	TGTGCCAGCAGTGAAAGAGGGGACAATGAGCAGTTCTTC
-	-	TRBJ1-4	TRBV20-1	CSAGYSHGGEKLFF	TGCAGTGCTGGCTACAGTCATGGAGGTGAAAAACTGTTTTTT
-	-	TRBJ2-4	TRBV15	CATSRVHTKNIQYF	TGTGCCACCAGCAGGGTACACACAAAAAACATTCAGTACTTC
few	-	TRBJ2-4	TRBV10-3	CAISESRSDIQYF	TGTGCCATCAGTGAGTCGCGGTCGGACATTCAGTACTTC
few	-	TRBJ2-5	TRBV5-1	CASSLLARAEETQYF	TGCGCCAGCAGCCTTCTTGCCAGGGCTGAAGAGACCCAGTACTTC
-	-	TRBJ2-7	TRBV6-5	CASSWGRTYEQYF	TGTGCCAGCAGTTGGGGACGGACCTACGAGCAGTACTTC
-	TRBD2	TRBJ2-3	TRBV12-3/TRBV12-4	CASSAGVSTDTQYF	TGTGCCAGCAGCGCGGGGGTTAGCACAGATACGCAGTATTTT
-	TRBD2	TRBJ2-3	TRBV6-1	CASSASGPTDTQYF	TGTGCCAGCAGTGCTAGCGGTCCCACAGATACGCAGTATTTT
few	-	TRBJ2-3	TRBV5-1	CASSLWDGGDTQYF	TGCGCCAGCAGTCTATGGGACGGCGGAGATACGCAGTATTTT
-	-	TRBJ1-2	TRBV7-9	CASSLRKDGYTF	TGTGCCAGCAGCTTAAGAAAGGATGGCTACACCTTC
-	TRBD2	TRBJ2-7	TRBV20-1	CSASSNVRLAGAEQYF	TGCAGTGCTAGTTCTAACGTAAGGCTAGCGGGAGCCGAGCAGTACTTC
-	TRBD1	TRBJ2-7	TRBV12-3/TRBV12-4	CASRSGTGNYEQYF	TGTGCCAGCAGGTCCGGGACAGGTAACTACGAGCAGTACTTC
-	TRBD2	TRBJ2-2	TRBV5-1	CASSLTGTSGAGELFF	TGCGCCAGCAGCTTGACCGGGACTAGCGGAGCCGGGGAGCTGTTTTTT
-	TRBD1	TRBJ2-7	TRBV5-1	CASSSGQNYEQYF	TGCGCCAGCAGCTCGGGACAGAACTACGAGCAGTACTTC
-	TRBD1	TRBJ1-2	TRBV9	CASSVDWQGAYGYTF	TGTGCCAGCAGCGTAGACTGGCAGGGGGCCTACGGCTACACCTTC
few	-	TRBJ2-5	TRBV6-2/TRBV6-3	CASSLFEDGTQYF	TGTGCCAGCAGTTTATTTGAGGATGGGACCCAGTACTTC
-	TRBD1	TRBJ1-6	TRBV11-2	CASSLDRGDNSPLHF	TGTGCCAGCAGCTTGGACAGGGGGGATAATTCACCCCTCCACTTT
many	TRBD2	TRBJ2-3	TRBV11-2	CASSLDTSGKQYF	TGTGCCAGCAGCTTAGATACTAGCGGGAAACAGTATTTT
once	-	TRBJ1-4	TRBV10-3	CAMLRSRNLSNEKLFF	TGTGCCATGCTTCGAAGCAGGAACCTATCTAATGAAAAACTGTTTTTT
-	-	TRBJ2-5	TRBV7-2	CASSPPGRVQYF	TGTGCCAGCAGCCCCCCAGGAAGGGTACAGTACTTC
-	-	TRBJ1-5	TRBV28	CASRGGTKQPQHF	TGTGCCTCCCGAGGCGGGACCAAACAGCCCCAGCATTTT
few	-	TRBJ2-4	TRBV6-1	CASNKPGSGNIQYF	TGTGCCAGCAACAAACCGGGTTCAGGAAACATTCAGTACTTC
-	TRBD1	TRBJ2-3	TRBV28	CASMTGGADTQYF	TGTGCCAGCATGACAGGGGGGGCAGATACGCAGTATTTT
few	-	TRBJ2-5	TRBV4-2	CASSQDLGRLETQYF	TGTGCCAGCAGCCAAGATCTCGGCAGGCTGGAGACCCAGTACTTC
-	-	TRBJ2-1	TRBV2	CASSPTGLDNEQFF	TGTGCCAGCAGTCCCACCGGACTGGACAATGAGCAGTTCTTC
-	-	TRBJ2-5	TRBV18	CASSPPSSLPETQYF	TGTGCCAGCTCACCACCATCCAGCCTCCCAGAGACCCAGTACTTC
-	-	TRBJ1-1	TRBV6-5	CASSFSSKNTEAFF	TGTGCCAGCAGTTTCTCTTCCAAGAACACTGAAGCTTTCTTT
few	-	TRBJ2-7	TRBV5-1	CASSLQGGRNSYEQYF	TGCGCCAGCAGCTTGCAAGGCGGAAGGAACTCCTACGAGCAGTACTTC
-	TRBD2	TRBJ2-4	TRBV10-3	CAISEDLGLAALAKNIQYF	TGTGCCATCAGTGAGGATTTGGGACTAGCGGCACTAGCCAAAAACATTCAGTACTTC
few	-	TRBJ2-5	TRBV4-2	CASSQDFQETQYF	TGTGCCAGCAGCCAAGATTTTCAGGAGACCCAGTACTTC
few	-	TRBJ1-4	TRBV27	CASTTRLGEKLFF	TGTGCCAGCACAACTCGACTGGGTGAAAAACTGTTTTTT
-	-	TRBJ1-1	TRBV7-9	CASSLVSGGTRAFF	TGTGCCAGCAGCTTAGTTTCCGGGGGCACGCGAGCTTTCTTT
few	-	TRBJ2-7	TRBV29-1	CSVEGRAHEQYF	TGCAGCGTTGAGGGCAGGGCCCACGAGCAGTACTTC
few	-	TRBJ2-1	TRBV28	CASSYDEGRLNEQFF	TGTGCCAGCAGTTACGACGAGGGACGGCTCAATGAGCAGTTCTTC